Below, 5 T cell receptor beta chains from the same sample are listed, as sequenced in a study of T cells in Graves' hyperthyroidism and ophthalmopathy. From RNA transcripts, TCR beta CDR3 regions were amplified. A set of HTBI primers served as the primers for a first-round RT-PCR of the TCR CDR3. TCRdb re-called the multiplex PCR reads with MiXCR, one entry per CDR3 protein. The repertoire has 200,000 to 250,000 distinct CDR3 sequences, about 17% of them found once; the top ten carry about 45%. Sequenced input: blood. These receptors were obtained from a man aged 35-49 years with Graves' hyperthyroidism.

This clonotype was found many times. The chain is built from TRBV7-9 and TRBJ1-6; the D is unclear. Germline CDR1 SEHNR, CDR2 FQNEAQ (reference sequence). Trimming stripped 4 bases from V and 6 bases from J, with 10 bases between. The CDR3 length is 14 residues. The CDR3 region has the DNA TGTGCCAGCAGCTCCCGTAGGGCTAATTCACCCCTCCACTTT. It yields the protein CASSSRRANSPLHF.

This chain links TRBV7-2 with TRBJ2-3, with 9 bases lining up with TRBD2. Looked up from germline, CDR1 is SGHTA and CDR2 is FQGNSA. The CDR3 is made up of 15 amino acids. The V and J ends lost 3 bases and 5 bases, in that order; junction bases with no gene match: 6. CDR3 in DNA: TGTGCCAGCAGCTTGAGGGCGGGGGGGCAAGATACGCAGTATTTT. This encodes CASSLRAGGQDTQYF. The whole variable domain, remainder taken from reference TRBV7-2 and TRBJ2-3, is GAGVSQSPSNKVTEKGKDVELRCDPISGHTALYWYRQSLGQGLEFLIYFQGNSAPDKSGLPSDRFSAERTGGSVSTLTIQRTQQEDSAVYLCASSLRAGGQDTQYFGPGTRLTVL.

This clonotype was found many times. The chain has TRBV13 and TRBJ2-5; TRBD2 is a possible D gene (5 bases). V was trimmed by 1 base and J by 5 bases, leaving 14 bases between them. The CDR3 has 15 residues. CDR1 PRHDT and CDR2 FYEKMQ come from the germline V gene (reference sequence). The CDR3 region is CASSLVFGRGETQYF. CDR3 nucleotides: TGTGCCAGCAGCTTAGTTTTTGGGCGCGGGGAGACCCAGTACTTC.

This clonotype was seen many times. This chain uses TRBV20-1 with TRBJ2-5, with 8 bases matching TRBD1. Germline CDR1 and CDR2: DFQATT and SNEGSKA (reference sequence). V trimming: 4 bases; J trimming: 1 base; junction bases outside the gene matches: 5. CDR3 size: 14 residues. In DNA form, the CDR3 reads TGCAGTGCTAAAACCGGGACAGGCCAAGAGACCCAGTACTTC. Residues: CSAKTGTGQETQYF.

Ten or more counts support this clonotype. This chain links TRBV5-1 with TRBJ2-1; TRBD1 matches 7 bases. After removal of 4 bases from V and 6 bases from J, the junction contained 7 bases not matched to a gene. The CDR3 sequence is 14 residues long. Germline assignment: CDR1 SGHRS and CDR2 YFSETQ. CDR3 bases: TGCGCCAGCAGCCTATCCGGACAGGTCAATGAGCAGTTCTTC. Protein product: CASSLSGQVNEQFF.